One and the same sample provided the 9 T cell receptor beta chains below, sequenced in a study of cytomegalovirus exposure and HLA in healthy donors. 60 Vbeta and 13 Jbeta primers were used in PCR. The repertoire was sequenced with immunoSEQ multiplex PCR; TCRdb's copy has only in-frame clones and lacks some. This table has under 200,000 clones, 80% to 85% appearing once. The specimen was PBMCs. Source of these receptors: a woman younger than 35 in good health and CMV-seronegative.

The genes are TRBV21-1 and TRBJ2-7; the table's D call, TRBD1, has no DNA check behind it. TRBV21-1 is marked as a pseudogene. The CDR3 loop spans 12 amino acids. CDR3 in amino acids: CAKTRGLYEQYV. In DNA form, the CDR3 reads TGTGCCAAGACCAGGGGGCTCTACGAGCAGTACGTC.

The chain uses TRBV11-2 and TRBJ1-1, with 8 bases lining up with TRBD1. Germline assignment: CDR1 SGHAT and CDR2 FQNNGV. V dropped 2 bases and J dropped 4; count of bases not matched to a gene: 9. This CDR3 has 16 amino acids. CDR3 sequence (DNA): TGTGCCAGCAGCTTACCCACAGGGGGGAGGGTCACTGAAGCTTTCTTT. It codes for CASSLPTGGRVTEAFF. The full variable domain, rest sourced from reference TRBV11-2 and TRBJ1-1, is EAGVAQSPRYKIIEKRQSVAFWCNPISGHATLYWYQQILGQGPKLLIQFQNNGVVDDSQLPKDRFSAERLKGVDSTLKIQPAKLEDSAVYLCASSLPTGGRVTEAFFGQGTRLTVV.

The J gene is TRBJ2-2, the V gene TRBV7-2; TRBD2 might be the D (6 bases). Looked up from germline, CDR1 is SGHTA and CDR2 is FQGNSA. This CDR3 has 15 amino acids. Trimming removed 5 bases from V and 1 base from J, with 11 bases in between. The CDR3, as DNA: TGTGCCAGCAGCGCGGGATCGGTGAACACCGGGGAGCTGTTTTTT. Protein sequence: CASSAGSVNTGELFF.

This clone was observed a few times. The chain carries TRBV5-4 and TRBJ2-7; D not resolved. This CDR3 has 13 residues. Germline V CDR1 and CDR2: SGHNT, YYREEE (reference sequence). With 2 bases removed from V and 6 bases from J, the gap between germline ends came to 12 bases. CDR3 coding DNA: TGTGCCAGCAGCTTTGCGGCGGAAGGCGAGCAGTACGTC. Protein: CASSFAAEGEQYV.

The chain's CDR3 is CASSLASPGLGYNEQFF. The CDR3 DNA sequence: TGTGCCAGCAGCTTAGCGAGCCCAGGGCTGGGGTACAATGAGCAGTTCTTC. The chain uses TRBV7-2 and TRBJ2-1, with a possible D match to TRBD1 (5 bases). CDR3 length: 17 amino acids. Germline values: CDR1 SGHTA, CDR2 FQGNSA. Trimming stripped 0 bases from V and 4 bases from J, with 16 bases between.

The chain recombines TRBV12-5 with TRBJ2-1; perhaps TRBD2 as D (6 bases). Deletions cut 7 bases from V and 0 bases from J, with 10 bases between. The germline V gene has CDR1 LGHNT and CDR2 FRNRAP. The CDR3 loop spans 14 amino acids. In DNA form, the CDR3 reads TGTGCTAGTGCCTTAGCGGCCTCCTACAATGAGCAGTTCTTC. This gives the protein CASALAASYNEQFF.

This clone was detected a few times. The CDR3 coding sequence is TGCGCCAGCAGCTTGGCCGGTACAGGGGGTTGGGACGAGCAGTACTTC. It specifies CASSLAGTGGWDEQYF. The chain uses TRBV5-1 and TRBJ2-7; 8 bases line up with TRBD1. Germline trimming cut 0 bases from V and 5 bases from J; bases unmatched to any gene: 10. Germline loops: CDR1 SGHRS, CDR2 YFSETQ. This CDR3 has 16 residues.

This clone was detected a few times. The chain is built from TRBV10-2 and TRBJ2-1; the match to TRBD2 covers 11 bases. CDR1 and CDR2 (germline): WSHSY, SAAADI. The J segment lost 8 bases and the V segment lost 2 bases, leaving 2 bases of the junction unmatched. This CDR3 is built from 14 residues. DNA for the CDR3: TGCGCCAGCAGTGAGGCTAGCGGGAGGTATGAGCAGTTCTTC. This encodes CASSEASGRYEQFF.

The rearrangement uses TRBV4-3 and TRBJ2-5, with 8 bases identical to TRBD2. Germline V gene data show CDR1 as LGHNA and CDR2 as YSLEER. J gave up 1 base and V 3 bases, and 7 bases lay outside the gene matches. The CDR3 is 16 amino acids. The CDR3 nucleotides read TGCGCCAGCAGCCAGACACCCGGACTAGCCCAAGAGACCCAGTACTTC. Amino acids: CASSQTPGLAQETQYF.